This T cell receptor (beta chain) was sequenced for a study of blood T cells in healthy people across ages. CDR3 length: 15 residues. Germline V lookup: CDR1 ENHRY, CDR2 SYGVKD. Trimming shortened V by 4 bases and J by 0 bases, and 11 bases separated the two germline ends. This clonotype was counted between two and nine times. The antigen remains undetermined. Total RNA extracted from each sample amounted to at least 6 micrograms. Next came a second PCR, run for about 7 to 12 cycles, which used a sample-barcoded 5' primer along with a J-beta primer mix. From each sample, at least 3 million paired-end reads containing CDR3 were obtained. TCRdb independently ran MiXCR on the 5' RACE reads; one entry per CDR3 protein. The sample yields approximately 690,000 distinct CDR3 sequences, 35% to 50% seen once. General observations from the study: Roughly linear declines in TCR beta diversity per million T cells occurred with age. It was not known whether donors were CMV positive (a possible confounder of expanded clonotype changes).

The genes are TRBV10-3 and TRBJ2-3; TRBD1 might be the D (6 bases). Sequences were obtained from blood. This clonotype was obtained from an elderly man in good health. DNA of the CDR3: TGTGCCATCAGTGCTGGCCAGGGGAGCACAGATACGCAGTATTTT. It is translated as CAISAGQGSTDTQYF.